This T cell receptor (beta chain) was documented in a study of T cell changes during pregnancy in multiple sclerosis. TCRdb keeps only in-frame clones here, not all; method: immunoSEQ multiplex PCR. This table has about 38,000 clones, approximately 92% appearing once. The CDR3 contains 19 residues. J was trimmed by 0 bases and V by 4 bases; bases with no gene match: 11. The germline gives CDR1 SGHRS, CDR2 YFSETQ. This TCR was recovered from a female donor with multiple sclerosis, enrolled in a pregnancy study. The material was CD8+ T cells from peripheral blood mononuclear cells, obtained after pregnancy. The chain recombines TRBV5-1 with TRBJ2-1; TRBD2 matches at 12 bases. The CDR3 loop is CASSTRLAGALSSYNEQFF. As DNA, the CDR3 is TGCGCCAGCAGCACAAGACTAGCGGGGGCCCTGAGCTCCTACAATGAGCAGTTCTTC.